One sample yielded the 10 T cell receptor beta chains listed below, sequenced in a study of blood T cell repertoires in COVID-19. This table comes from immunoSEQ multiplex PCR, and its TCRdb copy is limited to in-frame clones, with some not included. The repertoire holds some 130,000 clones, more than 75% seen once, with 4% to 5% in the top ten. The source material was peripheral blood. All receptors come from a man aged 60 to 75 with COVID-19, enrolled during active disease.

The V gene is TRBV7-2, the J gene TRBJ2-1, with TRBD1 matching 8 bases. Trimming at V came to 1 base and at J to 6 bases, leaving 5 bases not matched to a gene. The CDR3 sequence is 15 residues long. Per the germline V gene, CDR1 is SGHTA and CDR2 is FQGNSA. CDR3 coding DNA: TGTGCCAGCAGCTTAGGGACAGGGATGATCAATGAGCAGTTCTTC. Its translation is CASSLGTGMINEQFF.

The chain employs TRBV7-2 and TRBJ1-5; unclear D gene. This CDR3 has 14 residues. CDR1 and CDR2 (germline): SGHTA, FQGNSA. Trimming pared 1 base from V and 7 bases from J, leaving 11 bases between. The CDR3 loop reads CASSLDGGGQPQHF. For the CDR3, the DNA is TGTGCCAGCAGCTTAGATGGAGGCGGGCAGCCCCAGCATTTT.

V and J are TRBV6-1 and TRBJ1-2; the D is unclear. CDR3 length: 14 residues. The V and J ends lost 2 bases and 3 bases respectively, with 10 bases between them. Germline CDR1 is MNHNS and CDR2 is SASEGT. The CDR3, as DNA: TGTGCCAGCAGTGAACGAGGGATTTACTATGGCTACACCTTC. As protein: CASSERGIYYGYTF.

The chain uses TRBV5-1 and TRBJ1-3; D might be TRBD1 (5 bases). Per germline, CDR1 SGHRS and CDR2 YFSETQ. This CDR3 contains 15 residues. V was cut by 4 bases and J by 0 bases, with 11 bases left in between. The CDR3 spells CASSPQGTSGNTIYF. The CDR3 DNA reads TGCGCCAGCAGCCCCCAGGGAACCTCTGGAAACACCATATATTTT. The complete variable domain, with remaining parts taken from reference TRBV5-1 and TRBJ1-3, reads KAGVTQTPRYLIKTRGQQVTLSCSPISGHRSVSWYQQTPGQGLQFLFEYFSETQRNKGNFPGRFSGRQFSNSRSEMNVSTLELGDSALYLCASSPQGTSGNTIYFGEGSWLTVV.

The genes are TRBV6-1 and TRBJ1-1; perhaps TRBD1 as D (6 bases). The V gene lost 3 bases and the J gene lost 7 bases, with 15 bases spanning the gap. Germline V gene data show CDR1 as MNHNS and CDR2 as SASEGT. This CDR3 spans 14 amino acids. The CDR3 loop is CASSDRGAKGEAFF. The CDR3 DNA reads TGTGCCAGCAGTGACCGGGGGGCAAAGGGTGAAGCTTTCTTT.

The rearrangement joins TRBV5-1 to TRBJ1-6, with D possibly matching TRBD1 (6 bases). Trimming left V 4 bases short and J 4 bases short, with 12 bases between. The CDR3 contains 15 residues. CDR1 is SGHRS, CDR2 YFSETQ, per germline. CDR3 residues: CASSAGQPYNSPLHF. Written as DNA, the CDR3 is TGCGCCAGCAGCGCCGGACAGCCATATAATTCACCCCTCCACTTT. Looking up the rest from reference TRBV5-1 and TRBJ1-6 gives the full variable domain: KAGVTQTPRYLIKTRGQQVTLSCSPISGHRSVSWYQQTPGQGLQFLFEYFSETQRNKGNFPGRFSGRQFSNSRSEMNVSTLELGDSALYLCASSAGQPYNSPLHFGNGTRLTVT.

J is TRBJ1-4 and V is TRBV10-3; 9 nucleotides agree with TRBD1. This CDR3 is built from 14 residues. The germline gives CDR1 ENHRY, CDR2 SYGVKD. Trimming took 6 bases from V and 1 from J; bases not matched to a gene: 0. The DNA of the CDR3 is TGTGCCATCAGGGGACAGGGAACTAATGAAAAACTGTTTTTT. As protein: CAIRGQGTNEKLFF.

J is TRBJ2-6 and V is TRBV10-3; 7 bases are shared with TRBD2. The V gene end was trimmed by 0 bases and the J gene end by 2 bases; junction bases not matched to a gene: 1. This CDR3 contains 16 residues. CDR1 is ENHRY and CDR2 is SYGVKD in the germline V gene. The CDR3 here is CAISESAGPGANVLTF. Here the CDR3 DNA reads TGTGCCATCAGTGAGTCAGCGGGACCTGGGGCCAACGTCCTGACTTTC.

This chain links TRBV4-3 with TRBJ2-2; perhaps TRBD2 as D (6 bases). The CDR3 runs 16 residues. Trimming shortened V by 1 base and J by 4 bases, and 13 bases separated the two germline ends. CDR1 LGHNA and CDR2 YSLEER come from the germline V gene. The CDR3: CASSQGYGGITGELFF. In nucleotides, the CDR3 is TGCGCCAGCAGCCAAGGTTACGGGGGAATCACCGGGGAGCTGTTTTTT.

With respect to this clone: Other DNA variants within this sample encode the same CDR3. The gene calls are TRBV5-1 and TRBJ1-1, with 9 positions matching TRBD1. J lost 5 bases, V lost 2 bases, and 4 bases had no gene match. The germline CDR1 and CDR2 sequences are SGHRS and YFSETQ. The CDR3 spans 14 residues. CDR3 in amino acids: CASSLQGAGTEAFF. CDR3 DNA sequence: TGCGCCAGCAGCTTACAGGGGGCTGGGACTGAAGCTTTCTTT.